This TCR beta chain stems from a study of post-analysis software for immune sequencing data. Across the whole study: Relapsing-remitting, secondary progressive and progressive-relapsing forms of multiple sclerosis all featured among disease courses. The study, taken as a whole, reports: F measure showed strong co-clustering of same-batch samples. Among multiple sclerosis patients, normalized Chao1 diversity was significantly below that of controls.

Libraries were made from TCR beta cDNA, and they carried unique molecular identifiers. The T cell input of roughly 0.85 to 11 million gave roughly 0.5 million cDNA molecules. Each CDR3 protein gets one entry after TCRdb re-called the PCR reads with MiXCR. The sample lists hundreds of thousands of distinct CDR3 sequences; 25% to 30% were seen once. On this clonotype: Its antigen is still unknown.

The receptor was derived from a girl aged 5-17 years with multiple sclerosis. The sample comprised blood.

The CDR3: CSAALMGEQYF. The CDR3 DNA is TGCAGTGCTGCGCTTATGGGCGAGCAGTACTTC. This sequence joins TRBV20-1 and TRBJ2-7; D is undetermined. CDR1 DFQATT and CDR2 SNEGSKA come from the germline V gene (reference sequence). The CDR3 loop spans 11 amino acids. Trimming removed 5 bases from V and 6 bases from J, with 11 bases in between.